This T cell receptor (beta chain) derives from a study of naive and memory T cell subsets. Both TRBC1 and TRBC2 were covered by a beta constant-region primer of two equimolar oligonucleotides. TCRdb reprocessed the UMI-ligation and nested PCR reads with MiXCR, giving one entry per CDR3 protein. This table holds around 40,000 distinct CDR3 sequences, about an eighth found once. The germline gives CDR1 SQVTM, CDR2 ANQGSEA. The CDR3 is made up of 17 amino acids. The chain combines TRBV29-1 with TRBJ2-2, with 9 positions matching TRBD1. This receptor was identified in a human donor in good health. Sequenced material: effector memory CD4+ T cells from blood. Sample subset: effector memory, CD45RA- CD27-. The CDR3 DNA is TGCAGTTTCTCCTCGGGGGGACAGGGCCCTAACACCGGGGAGCTGTTTTTT. This translates into CSFSSGGQGPNTGELFF.